A selection of T cell receptor beta chains follows, all from one sample in a study of CD8+CD57+ T cells in acquired aplastic anemia. TCRdb fed the reads into MiXCR, producing one record per CDR3 protein. Of some 170,000 distinct CDR3 sequences in the sample, 70% to 80% were seen once. What was sequenced was sorted CD4+, CD8+, or CD8+CD57+ T cells (not recorded which) from PBMCs. These receptors all come from a human donor with aplastic anemia. CDR3s include the opening cysteine and the closing phenylalanine or tryptophan. D genes are given only for firm matches. Some rows mark clone size as missing; the rest say once, few, many or name a class of expanded clone.

TRBJ2-5,.,TRBV5-4,TRBD2,TGTGCCAGCAGCTTGGGTGGCGGGGGGCTTCAAGAGACCCAGTACTTC,CASSLGGGGLQETQYF
TRBJ2-1,few,TRBV7-2,TRBD2,TGTGCCAGCAGCCCGGGACTAGCGGGAGGGTTATCCTACAATGAGCAGTTCTTC,CASSPGLAGGLSYNEQFF
TRBJ2-1,.,TRBV7-2,.,TGTGCCAGCAGCCGGACAAGGAATGAGCAGTTCTTC,CASSRTRNEQFF
TRBJ2-7,.,TRBV7-2,.,TGTGCCAGCACCAAGGGACTTATCCTCTACGAGCAGTACTTC,CASTKGLILYEQYF
TRBJ2-7,few,TRBV20-1,.,TGCAGTGCTATGGCGGGAAGTTACGAGCAGTACTTC,CSAMAGSYEQYF
TRBJ1-2,few,TRBV29-1,TRBD1,TGCAGCGTTGATGTAGGGGGCGGCGGCTCGGGCTATGGCTACACCTTC,CSVDVGGGGSGYGYTF
TRBJ1-1,once,TRBV20-1,.,TGCAGTGCTAGAGATACGTGGGAATGGAAGAACACTGAAGCTTTCTTT,CSARDTWEWKNTEAFF
TRBJ1-6,.,TRBV7-8,.,TGTGCCAGCAGCCTGTTGACAGCGCTAAGCTCCTATAATTCACCCCTCCACTTT,CASSLLTALSSYNSPLHF
TRBJ2-1,.,TRBV5-6,.,TGTGCCAGATCCGACGGACTCGGCGGGGAGCAGTTCTTC,CARSDGLGGEQFF
TRBJ1-2,.,TRBV10-3,.,TGTGCCATCAGTGATTCCAGTGAGAACTATGGCCACACCTTC,CAISDSSENYGHTF
TRBJ2-6,.,TRBV12-3/TRBV12-4,TRBD2,TGTGCCAGCAGTCCACCCCGGGGGGGGAGCATCTCTGGGGCCAACGTCCTGACTTTC,CASSPPRGGSISGANVLTF
TRBJ1-5,.,TRBV7-9,.,TGTGCCAGCAGTTCAGGGTATAGCAATCAGCCCCAGCATTTT,CASSSGYSNQPQHF
TRBJ2-6,.,TRBV10-3,.,TGTGCCATCAATTTGGGCACCTCTGGGGCCAACGTCCTGACTTTC,CAINLGTSGANVLTF
TRBJ2-5,.,TRBV10-2,.,TGCGCCAGCAGTCGAGCCTACCAAGAGACCCAGTACTTC,CASSRAYQETQYF
TRBJ1-1,.,TRBV2,.,TGTGCCAGCAGGGAGGAGCAGGGCAGGTGGAACACTGAAGCTTTCTTT,CASREEQGRWNTEAFF
TRBJ1-1,few,TRBV7-3,.,TGTGCCAGCAGCTTGTCGGTGAACACTGAAGCTTTCTTT,CASSLSVNTEAFF
TRBJ1-1,few,TRBV2,.,TGTGCCAGCAGTGCGGCCAGGGACACTGAAGCTTTCTTT,CASSAARDTEAFF
TRBJ1-4,.,TRBV5-1,TRBD1,TGCGCCAGCAGCACGACAGGGACAGATGAAAAACTGTTTTTT,CASSTTGTDEKLFF
TRBJ2-1,.,TRBV20-1,.,TGCAGTGCTAGACAATGGGTCAACCGAGCAGGGTACTCCTACAATGAGCAGTTCTTC,CSARQWVNRAGYSYNEQFF
TRBJ2-3,.,TRBV2,TRBD2,TGTGCCAGCATTCAGCGGGGGGGGTCTCGCACAGATACGCAGTATTTT,CASIQRGGSRTDTQYF
TRBJ1-1,.,TRBV5-1,.,TGCGCCAGCAGCGAGACCGGGACGTTGAACACTGAAGCTTTCTTT,CASSETGTLNTEAFF
TRBJ1-1,many,TRBV5-6,.,TGTGCCAGCAGCTCGGGACCGATGAACACTGAAGCTTTCTTT,CASSSGPMNTEAFF
TRBJ2-5,.,TRBV7-6,.,TGTGCCAGCAGCTTATTTCCGGGGAGTGAAGAGACCCAGTACTTC,CASSLFPGSEETQYF
TRBJ1-2,.,TRBV7-9,.,TGTGCCAGCAGCTTTCAGGGACGGCACTATGGCTACACCTTC,CASSFQGRHYGYTF
TRBJ2-7,.,TRBV7-9,TRBD1,TGTGCCAGCAGCAAGGCCGGGACAGGGAGCTCAACCGAGCAGTACTTC,CASSKAGTGSSTEQYF
TRBJ1-1,.,TRBV12-3/TRBV12-4,.,TGTGCCAGCAGTTTCGGGGGCAACACTGAAGCTTTCTTT,CASSFGGNTEAFF
TRBJ1-6,.,TRBV20-1,.,TGCAGTGCTCCAGGGACGGATTCACCCCTCCACTTT,CSAPGTDSPLHF
TRBJ2-2,.,TRBV5-1,.,TGCGCCAGCAGCTTGGGGGACCCTATCGCGGGGGAGCTGTTTTTT,CASSLGDPIAGELFF
TRBJ2-5,.,TRBV5-1,.,TGCGCCAGCAGCTCATCGGGACTCCGTCAAGAGACCCAGTACTTC,CASSSSGLRQETQYF
TRBJ1-1,.,TRBV10-1,.,TGCGCCAGCAGTGAGTCGAGGTACCAGAAGAACACTGAAGCTTTCTTT,CASSESRYQKNTEAFF
TRBJ2-7,few,TRBV20-1,.,TGCAGTGCTAGACCCCCCCAGGGTCGCGAGCAGTACTTC,CSARPPQGREQYF
TRBJ1-2,.,TRBV7-8,.,TGTGCCAGCAGCTTAGCAGGGCCTTTGGATGGCTACACCTTC,CASSLAGPLDGYTF
TRBJ1-1,.,TRBV6-2/TRBV6-3,TRBD1,TGTGCCAGCAGGAAAGGGACAGATTACACTGAAGCTTTCTTT,CASRKGTDYTEAFF
TRBJ1-2,.,TRBV16,.,TGTGCCAGCAGCCAAAGTTTATTGAACAGACCCAACTATGGCTACACCTTC,CASSQSLLNRPNYGYTF
TRBJ1-2,.,TRBV5-1,.,TGTGCCAGCAGGAAGGACAGCTATGGCTACACCTTC,CASRKDSYGYTF
TRBJ2-2,.,TRBV2,.,TGTGCCAGCAGATCTTGGGGACCCGGGGAGCTGTTTTTT,CASRSWGPGELFF
TRBJ2-5,.,TRBV19,.,TGTGCCAGTAGTAGTTTCGGTGGATCGGAGACCCAGTACTTC,CASSSFGGSETQYF
TRBJ2-2,.,TRBV20-1,TRBD1,TGCAGTGCTAGGGGGACAGGTGACACCGGGGAGCTGTTTTTT,CSARGTGDTGELFF
TRBJ1-2,.,TRBV10-3,.,TGTGCCATCAAAGAGGGGGGGGATCGTGGCTACACCTTC,CAIKEGGDRGYTF
TRBJ2-3,.,TRBV28,.,TGTGCCAGCAGTTTGGGGACATCCAGCACAGATACGCAGTATTTT,CASSLGTSSTDTQYF
TRBJ1-5,.,TRBV7-9,TRBD1,TGTGCCAGCAGCTGGAAGGGAAGCGGGACAGTCAATCAGCCCCAGCATTTT,CASSWKGSGTVNQPQHF
TRBJ1-6,.,TRBV7-8,TRBD1,TGTGCCAGCAGCTTTTCAGGGGGCGGTAATTCACCCCTCCACTTT,CASSFSGGGNSPLHF
TRBJ2-7,.,TRBV19,.,TGTGCCAGTACAGGGACGGACCTTCACGAGCAGTACTTC,CASTGTDLHEQYF
TRBJ1-2,.,TRBV14,.,TGTGCCAGCAGCCAAGTTTCGCCTCCCACCTTC,CASSQVSPPTF
TRBJ2-5,.,TRBV20-1,.,TGCAGTGCTAGATTGGGGGGAGGAGAGACCCAGTACTTC,CSARLGGGETQYF
TRBJ1-2,.,TRBV7-9,.,TGTGCCAGCAGCCCCACGGATCCTAACTATGGCTACACCTTC,CASSPTDPNYGYTF
TRBJ1-1,.,TRBV29-1,.,TGCAGTGACACTGAAGCTTTCTTT,CSDTEAFF